This TCR beta chain derives from a study of shared clonotypes between healthy human individuals. On the study more broadly: With ages of 18 to 49, the donors were a couple of women and a few men. Study-level findings and limits: The naive CD4 repertoires of a handful of donors were compared, and approximately 5.3% of clonotypes were shared.

Naivety among CD8 cells was defined by CD45RO negativity and positive CCR7 selection, thereby excluding terminally differentiated effector memory CD45RA+ cells. The donors, healthy adults who were HIV-negative, had experienced no recent acute infections or vaccinations. About this clone: Antigen: not known.

CDR1 LGHNA and CDR2 YSLEER come from the germline V gene. Trimming cost V 4 bases and J 2 bases, with 14 bases left between them. This CDR3 has 15 residues. The authors ran the assay at deep level. Some clones are missing from TCRdb's copy, which holds only in-frame ones; the method was immunoSEQ multiplex PCR. The sample lists around 2,000,000 clones; 85% to 95% were seen once. Sequencing was carried out using naive CD8+ T cells sorted from blood. The sequence was collected from a man aged 18-30 years in good health. The gene calls are TRBV4-3 and TRBJ2-5; D is unclear. The CDR3 sequence is CASSPRSTRQETQYF. The CDR3 region has the DNA TGCGCCAGCAGCCCAAGGAGCACACGGCAAGAGACCCAGTACTTC.